The entry that follows covers one TCR beta chain sequence. Its antigen is not identified. Other DNA sequences in the same sample also yield this CDR3. J was trimmed by 4 bases and V by 3 bases; bases with no gene match: 3. CDR1 and CDR2 from the germline V gene are MNHNS and SASEGT. The CDR3 contains 14 residues. The data are from a study of T cells in narcolepsy. As for the study in general: Patients with NT1 or NT2 and healthy control donors were enrolled. Points from the study as a whole: Autoreactive HCRT-specific and TRIB2-specific clonotypes were marked in same-patient CSF-versus-blood CD4+ comparisons. Autoreactive clonotypes reportedly recurred in blood of same and different patients, not controls.

This table comes from immunoSEQ multiplex PCR, and its TCRdb copy is limited to in-frame clones, with some not included. The data hold about 34,000 clones, with 78% observed a single time. Specimen: CD45RA- memory CD4+ T cells from PBMCs. This chain links TRBV6-1 with TRBJ1-1; 9 bases line up with TRBD1. This TCR was sampled from a human donor with narcolepsy. The CDR3 DNA reads as TGTGCCAGCAGTGACCAGACAGGGGGCACTGAAGCTTTCTTT. Translating gives CASSDQTGGTEAFF.